This is a list of T cell receptor beta chains from one sample in a study of T-cell memory formation after mild COVID-19. TCRdb used MiXCR to reprocess the 5' RACE reads, holding one entry per CDR3 protein. The table lists under 300,000 distinct CDR3 sequences, about a sixth of them singletons, with 23% in the top ten. The specimen sequenced was PBMCs or a T cell subset sorted from them (not recorded which). The source is a man between 18 and 29 years old who had mild COVID-19 (a few samples of this study predate the infection). Cell type and time point are not known. CDR3s include the opening cysteine and the closing phenylalanine or tryptophan. The D gene is left open where the match is weak. Rows give clone size only sometimes, using once, few, many, or a class for an expanded clone.

few TRBD2 TRBJ2-1 TRBV9 CASSVDELAGGPHEQFF TGTGCCAGCAGCGTAGATGAACTAGCGGGGGGGCCGCATGAGCAGTTCTTC
few - TRBJ1-4 TRBV12-3/TRBV12-4 CASRIGGRSGEKLFF TGTGCCAGCAGGATCGGGGGGCGGTCAGGAGAAAAACTGTTTTTT
- TRBD2 TRBJ2-7 TRBV7-2 CASSESGGAGYEQYF TGTGCCAGCAGCGAGAGCGGGGGGGCCGGGTACGAGCAGTACTTC
- - TRBJ1-2 TRBV15 CATSRDYEGLVYGYTF TGTGCCACCAGCAGAGATTACGAGGGGCTGGTCTATGGCTACACCTTC
- - TRBJ1-6 TRBV20-1 CSARVQPPGLINSPLHF TGCAGTGCTAGAGTACAACCACCGGGACTGATTAATTCACCCCTCCACTTT
few - TRBJ2-4 TRBV7-9 CASSLTVGAGNIQYF TGTGCCAGCAGCCTGACAGTCGGGGCTGGAAACATTCAGTACTTC
few - TRBJ1-4 TRBV7-2 CASSLLGTREKLFF TGTGCCAGCAGCTTACTGGGAACAAGGGAAAAACTGTTTTTT
few TRBD1 TRBJ1-1 TRBV4-3 CASSQARQGLEAFF TGCGCCAGCAGCCAAGCCCGACAGGGACTGGAAGCTTTCTTT
- - TRBJ2-7 TRBV5-1 CASSLVPGASEQYF TGCGCCAGCAGCTTGGTTCCCGGGGCTAGCGAGCAGTACTTC
- TRBD1 TRBJ2-6 TRBV4-3 CASSQEGQGADGANVLTF TGCGCCAGCAGCCAAGAGGGACAGGGGGCTGATGGGGCCAACGTCCTGACTTTC
- - TRBJ2-5 TRBV9 CASSRSGVWGETQYF TGTGCCAGCAGCCGGTCGGGGGTGTGGGGAGAGACCCAGTACTTC
- - TRBJ1-2 TRBV6-6 CASSYSQNLPSGYTF TGTGCCAGCAGTTACTCGCAGAACCTTCCTAGTGGCTACACCTTC
- - TRBJ2-1 TRBV15 CATSRSGSEQFF TGTGCCACCAGCAGGTCGGGGAGTGAGCAGTTCTTC
many TRBD1 TRBJ2-7 TRBV3-1 CASSPRTGTYEQYF TGTGCCAGCAGCCCACGGACAGGGACCTACGAGCAGTACTTC
- - TRBJ1-1 TRBV4-1 CASSPDGYTEAFF TGCGCCAGCAGCCCCGACGGGTACACTGAAGCTTTCTTT
few - TRBJ1-3 TRBV7-2 CAIPGDAAGGNTIYF TGTGCCATCCCGGGGGACGCTGCCGGCGGAAACACCATATATTTT
many - TRBJ2-6 TRBV7-2 CASSSTGSGANVLTF TGTGCCAGCAGTTCAACAGGCTCTGGGGCCAACGTCCTGACTTTC
- - TRBJ2-7 TRBV7-9 CASSFSKSSYEQYF TGTGCCAGCAGCTTCAGCAAAAGCTCCTACGAGCAGTACTTC
- - TRBJ2-4 TRBV20-1 CSAVGLGTKNIQYF TGCAGTGCCGTGGGTTTGGGGACCAAAAACATTCAGTACTTC
many - TRBJ1-4 TRBV7-6 CASSVQGRLSEKLFF TGTGCCAGCAGCGTACAGGGACGGCTGAGCGAAAAACTGTTTTTT
few - TRBJ1-2 TRBV12-3/TRBV12-4 CASSFNSNDYGYTF TGTGCCAGCAGTTTCAACAGTAACGACTATGGCTACACCTTC
few - TRBJ2-7 TRBV20-1 CSARESESAGLYEQYF TGCAGTGCTAGAGAGTCGGAGAGTGCGGGGCTCTACGAGCAGTACTTC
few - TRBJ2-7 TRBV4-3 CASSQGPREQYF TGCGCCAGCAGCCAAGGTCCCAGGGAGCAGTACTTC
many TRBD1 TRBJ2-5 TRBV11-2 CASSPSLWTGRRKYQETQYF TGTGCCAGCAGCCCCTCATTGTGGACAGGGCGTAGGAAGTACCAAGAGACCCAGTACTTC
- - TRBJ2-1 TRBV5-3 CARSLGRDNEQFF TGTGCCAGAAGCTTGGGACGAGACAATGAGCAGTTCTTC
once - TRBJ2-7 TRBV5-4 CASSLDTGAYEQYF TGTGCCAGCAGCTTGGATACGGGGGCCTACGAGCAGTACTTC
few TRBD1 TRBJ1-3 TRBV7-9 CASSYLSVQGGIGNTIYF TGTGCCAGCAGCTACTTATCGGTACAGGGGGGCATTGGAAACACCATATATTTT
- TRBD2 TRBJ2-1 TRBV11-2 CASSFSAWLAGFNEQFF TGTGCCAGCAGCTTTTCCGCCTGGCTAGCGGGGTTCAATGAGCAGTTCTTC
few - TRBJ2-5 TRBV24-1 CATSEGQLGGQYF TGTGCCACCAGCGAAGGGCAACTTGGTGGCCAGTACTTC
- - TRBJ1-5 TRBV3-1 CASSQEGNQPQHF TGTGCCAGCAGCCAAGAGGGCAATCAGCCCCAGCATTTT
- - TRBJ2-5 TRBV2 CATATRAETQYF TGTGCCACCGCCACTAGGGCTGAGACCCAGTACTTC
many - TRBJ2-2 TRBV11-1 CASSTTGELFF TGTGCCAGCAGCACCACCGGGGAGCTGTTTTTT
- - TRBJ1-2 TRBV7-2 CASSLPGRANYGYTF TGTGCCAGCAGCTTACCAGGGAGGGCCAACTATGGCTACACCTTC
few - TRBJ1-1 TRBV5-5 CASSQPRRLGAEAFF TGTGCCAGCAGCCAGCCACGGAGGCTAGGTGCTGAAGCTTTCTTT
- - TRBJ1-1 TRBV11-2 CASSRPEGIGWTEAFF TGTGCCAGCAGCCGCCCCGAGGGCATTGGTTGGACTGAAGCTTTCTTT
few - TRBJ1-4 TRBV6-1 CASRRLGGSATNEKLFF TGTGCCAGCAGGCGTCTGGGTGGATCTGCAACTAATGAAAAACTGTTTTTT
few TRBD2 TRBJ2-3 TRBV7-7 CASSSGLAATDTQYF TGTGCCAGCAGCTCGGGACTAGCGGCCACAGATACGCAGTATTTT
few - TRBJ2-5 TRBV20-1 CSASLAQGGQETQYF TGCAGTGCTAGTCTCGCACAGGGTGGCCAAGAGACCCAGTACTTC
few - TRBJ2-1 TRBV3-1 CASSQEVAEYNEQFF TGTGCCAGCAGCCAAGAAGTAGCGGAGTACAATGAGCAGTTCTTC
once TRBD1 TRBJ1-6 TRBV10-3 CAIAETGASPLHF TGTGCCATCGCGGAGACAGGGGCCTCACCCCTCCACTTT
few - TRBJ1-2 TRBV4-3 CASSQAPGNYGYTF TGCGCCAGCAGCCAAGCTCCGGGAAACTATGGCTACACCTTC
few - TRBJ2-4 TRBV20-1 CSAQTLAKNIQYF TGCAGTGCCCAGACCCTAGCCAAAAACATTCAGTACTTC
- - TRBJ2-5 TRBV5-1 CASSFITGQETQYF TGCGCCAGCAGCTTCATAACCGGACAAGAGACCCAGTACTTC
few - TRBJ1-1 TRBV24-1 CATSDSGVTEAFF TGTGCCACCAGTGATTCAGGGGTCACTGAAGCTTTCTTT
few TRBD2 TRBJ2-5 TRBV9 CASSSGLGGTQYF TGTGCCAGCAGCTCCGGACTAGGAGGGACCCAGTACTTC
- - TRBJ2-5 TRBV6-1 CASSESAAQETQYF TGTGCCAGCAGTGAATCGGCAGCCCAAGAGACCCAGTACTTC
- - TRBJ2-5 TRBV7-9 CASVDVQETQYF TGTGCCAGCGTGGACGTCCAAGAGACCCAGTACTTC
- TRBD2 TRBJ2-2 TRBV7-9 CASSPRGGLNTGELFF TGTGCCAGCAGCCCACGGGGGGGGCTGAACACCGGGGAGCTGTTTTTT
few - TRBJ1-5 TRBV4-1 CASSQDVSWRAQAQHF TGCGCCAGCAGCCAAGACGTGTCGTGGAGGGCCCAAGCCCAGCATTTT
- TRBD1 TRBJ1-4 TRBV6-5 CASSYTGQGGEKLFF TGTGCCAGCAGTTACACCGGACAGGGCGGTGAAAAACTGTTTTTT
- - TRBJ2-5 TRBV3-1 CASRVGGGGEETQYF TGTGCCAGCAGGGTAGGCGGCGGCGGAGAAGAGACCCAGTACTTC
- - TRBJ2-2 TRBV4-1 CASSQRRELFF TGCGCCAGCAGCCAACGGCGGGAGCTGTTTTTT
- - TRBJ1-2 TRBV7-9 CASSPGGNNYGYTF TGTGCCAGCAGCCCGGGAGGAAATAACTATGGCTACACCTTC